This T cell receptor beta chain was observed in a study of blood T cell repertoires in COVID-19. The assay was immunoSEQ multiplex PCR, and TCRdb's table has in-frame clones only and misses some. The data hold 68,000 or so clones, with about nine tenths observed a single time. Looked up from germline, CDR1 is MNHEY and CDR2 is SVGAGI. The germline V and J ends were trimmed by 11 bases and 4 bases, with 20 bases remaining between them. This CDR3 is built from 14 residues. What was sequenced was peripheral blood. The chain recombines TRBV6-5 with TRBJ1-2, with TRBD1 as a possible D gene (5 bases). This receptor was taken from a woman aged 70-85 years with acute or convalescent COVID-19. CDR3 sequence: CAGVGGTPFYGYTF. The CDR3, as DNA: TGTGCCGGAGTGGGGGGTACCCCTTTCTATGGCTACACCTTC.